This TCR beta chain was recorded in a study of OX40 agonist ivuxolimab in advanced cancers. CDR1 and CDR2 (germline): KGHSH, LQKENI. The V gene lost 3 bases and the J gene lost 4 bases, with 19 bases spanning the gap. The CDR3 sequence is 17 residues long. Generated by immunoSEQ multiplex PCR, the TCRdb table keeps only in-frame clones and is missing some. In the table there are fewer than 95,000 clones, around nine tenths of which are singletons. People who had autoimmune disease history or systemic immunosuppression were excluded. This clone was seen a single time. The V and J genes are TRBV18 and TRBJ1-3; TRBD1 is a possible D gene (6 bases). This clonotype was obtained from an adult with an advanced solid tumor such as melanoma, head and neck, liver or kidney cancer. The sample was CD4+ or CD8+ T cells sorted from blood, taken in a trial of the OX40 agonist ivuxolimab. The CDR3 DNA is TGTGCCAGCTCACCCCGCGTAGGGGGGGCAGGAGGAAACACCATATATTTT. Translated: CASSPRVGGAGGNTIYF.